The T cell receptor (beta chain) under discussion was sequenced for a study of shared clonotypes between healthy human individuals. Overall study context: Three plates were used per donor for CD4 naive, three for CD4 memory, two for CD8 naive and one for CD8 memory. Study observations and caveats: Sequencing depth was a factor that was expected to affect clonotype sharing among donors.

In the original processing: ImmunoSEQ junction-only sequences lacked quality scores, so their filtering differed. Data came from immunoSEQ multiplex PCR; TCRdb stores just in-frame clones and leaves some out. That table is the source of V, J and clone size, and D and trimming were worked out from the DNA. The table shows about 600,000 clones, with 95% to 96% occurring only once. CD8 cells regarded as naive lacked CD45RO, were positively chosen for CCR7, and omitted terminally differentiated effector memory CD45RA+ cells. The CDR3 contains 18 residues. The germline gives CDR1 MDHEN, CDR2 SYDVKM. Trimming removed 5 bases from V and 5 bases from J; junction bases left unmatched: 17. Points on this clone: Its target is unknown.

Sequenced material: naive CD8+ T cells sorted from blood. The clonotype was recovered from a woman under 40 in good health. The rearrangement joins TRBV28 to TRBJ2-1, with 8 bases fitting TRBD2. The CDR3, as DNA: TGTGCCAGCAGTCATCCTAGGACGGGGGGACTAGAAGACAATGAGCAGTTCTTC. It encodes CASSHPRTGGLEDNEQFF.